Below, 19 T cell receptor beta chains from the same sample are listed, as sequenced in a study of T cell repertoires in cytomegalovirus infection. MiXCR was run by TCRdb on the reads, yielding one entry per CDR3 protein. Of 450,000 to 600,000 distinct CDR3 sequences detected, about 33% appear once; the ten largest clones hold roughly 16%. These receptors' antigens are unknown. The material was cultured PBMCs, obtained from culture after CMV antigen stimulation. The receptors come from a human donor in good health (CMV status not recorded). Some clones in this sample may be carry-over from other donors' samples.

In its sample, this clonotype was seen many times. V usage is TRBV7-2 and J usage is TRBJ2-3, with 10 positions matching TRBD2. The CDR3 sequence is 16 residues long. The germline V gene encodes CDR1 SGHTA and CDR2 FQGNSA. Germline trimming cut 3 bases from V and 3 bases from J; bases unmatched to any gene: 6. Written as DNA, the CDR3 is TGTGCCAGCAGCTTCGGGCTAGCGGGAGTGACAGATACGCAGTATTTT. Amino acid sequence: CASSFGLAGVTDTQYF.

This clonotype was detected a few times. The gene calls are TRBV20-1 and TRBJ2-1, with unresolved D. The germline V gene encodes CDR1 DFQATT and CDR2 SNEGSKA (reference sequence). The CDR3 is made up of 14 amino acids. The V end lost 3 bases, the J end lost 0 bases, and 9 bases lay between the germline ends. CDR3 sequence: CSARASVSYNEQFF. The CDR3 DNA reads as TGCAGTGCTAGGGCCAGCGTCTCCTACAATGAGCAGTTCTTC.

The chain carries TRBV5-1 and TRBJ2-3, with D unclear. Germline CDR1 is SGHRS and CDR2 is YFSETQ. This CDR3 comprises 16 residues. V lost 0 bases and J lost 5, with 16 bases in between. The CDR3 is CASSLVLSSSRDTQYF. CDR3 in DNA: TGCGCCAGCAGCTTGGTTCTCAGTTCCTCTAGAGATACGCAGTATTTT.

This chain links TRBV7-9 with TRBJ2-7; possible D gene TRBD2, 5 bases. CDR1 is SEHNR and CDR2 is FQNEAQ in the germline V gene (reference sequence). CDR3 length equals 17 residues. The V and J ends lost 1 base and 3 bases respectively, with 19 bases between them. This CDR3 is CASSLGSSSTPHYEQYF. The CDR3 nucleotides read TGTGCCAGCAGCTTAGGCTCCTCTAGCACCCCCCACTACGAGCAGTACTTC.

This clonotype came up many times. CDR3 in DNA: TGTGCCAGCAGCGCGGACAGGGAGAGCGGGACCCAGTACTTC. Protein: CASSADRESGTQYF. V usage is TRBV7-9 and J usage is TRBJ2-5; 8 bases match TRBD1. Germline CDR1 is SEHNR and CDR2 is FQNEAQ (reference sequence). The CDR3 covers 14 residues. With V trimmed by 5 bases and J by 7 bases, 9 bases remained unmatched.

This clonotype was observed many times. This chain joins TRBV7-9 and TRBJ2-7; D gene unclear. The CDR3 is 13 amino acids. The V end lost 2 bases, the J end lost 2 bases, and 7 bases lay between the germline ends. Per germline, CDR1 SEHNR and CDR2 FQNEAQ (reference sequence). The CDR3 region is CASSLSDPYEQYF. The CDR3 region has the DNA TGTGCCAGCAGCTTAAGTGATCCCTACGAGCAGTACTTC. The complete variable domain, with remaining parts taken from reference TRBV7-9 and TRBJ2-7, reads DTGVSQNPRHKITKRGQNVTFRCDPISEHNRLYWYRQTLGQGPEFLTYFQNEAQLEKSRLLSDRFSAERPKGSFSTLEIQRTEQGDSAMYLCASSLSDPYEQYFGPGTRLTVT.

This clonotype has more than one count but fewer than ten. V is TRBV20-1 and J is TRBJ2-3; D is unresolved. Germline V gene lookup returns CDR1 DFQATT and CDR2 SNEGSKA (reference sequence). The CDR3 is 17 residues long. V was cut by 1 base and J by 4 bases, with 21 bases left in between. For the CDR3, the DNA is TGCAGTGCTAGAGCCCCGAAGAGAGCAAGGGTATCAGATACGCAGTATTTT. Amino acid sequence: CSARAPKRARVSDTQYF.

V and J are TRBV24-1 and TRBJ2-7, with D unresolved. CDR1 KGHDR and CDR2 SFDVKD come from the germline V gene. V was trimmed by 5 bases and J by 1 base, leaving 5 bases between them. The CDR3 has 12 residues. In DNA form, the CDR3 reads TGTGCCACCAGTGGAGAGTCCTACGAGCAGTACTTC. Translating it yields CATSGESYEQYF.

This chain links TRBV11-1 with TRBJ2-2, with D possibly being TRBD2 (6 bases). The CDR3 covers 15 residues. Trimming removed 4 bases from V and 6 bases from J, with 15 bases in between. Germline-derived CDR1 and CDR2 are SGHAT and FQDESV (reference sequence). As DNA, the CDR3 is TGTGCCAGCAGCTCGCCGGAGGGCCTCCCCGGGGAGCTGTTTTTT. The encoded protein is CASSSPEGLPGELFF.

This clonotype was seen repeatedly, ten times or more. CDR3 sequence (DNA): TGTGCCAGCAGGTCGGGAGATACGCAGTATTTT. Protein: CASRSGDTQYF. This chain uses TRBV7-2 with TRBJ2-3; D is ambiguous. The germline V and J ends were trimmed by 6 bases and 5 bases, with 6 bases remaining between them. The CDR3 consists of 11 residues. The germline V gene encodes CDR1 SGHTA and CDR2 FQGNSA.

This clonotype has more than one count but fewer than ten. The chain couples TRBV4-3 to TRBJ1-1; 7 bases match TRBD1. The germline V gene has CDR1 LGHNA and CDR2 YSLEER. The ends lost 0 bases at V and 5 bases at J; junction bases unmatched: 6. The CDR3 contains 15 residues. In nucleotides, the CDR3 is TGCGCCAGCAGCCAAGATGCGCAGGGGGGAACTGAAGCTTTCTTT. Amino acids: CASSQDAQGGTEAFF.

This chain uses TRBV7-3 with TRBJ2-5; no clear D gene. The CDR3 has 13 residues. Deletions cut 6 bases from V and 5 bases from J, with 13 bases between. CDR1 SGHTA and CDR2 FQGTGA come from the germline V gene. CDR3 DNA sequence: TGTGCCAGCAGTCGGACCGGGCGGGAGACCCAGTACTTC. Translated: CASSRTGRETQYF.

This clonotype was picked up many times. V usage is TRBV7-2 and J usage is TRBJ2-1; D perhaps matches TRBD1 (5 bases). V was cut by 1 base and J by 2 bases, with 12 bases left in between. Looked up from germline, CDR1 is SGHTA and CDR2 is FQGNSA. The CDR3 sequence is 16 residues long. CDR3 sequence: CASSLVADTTYNEQFF. CDR3 DNA: TGTGCCAGCAGCTTAGTTGCGGACACTACCTACAATGAGCAGTTCTTC.

This clonotype was detected only a few times. V is TRBV7-2 and J is TRBJ1-2; 9 nucleotides agree with TRBD1. The CDR3 loop spans 14 amino acids. Germline V gene lookup returns CDR1 SGHTA and CDR2 FQGNSA. After removal of 5 bases from V and 7 bases from J, the junction contained 8 bases not matched to a gene. The CDR3 protein is CASSHYRDRAGYTF. CDR3 sequence (DNA): TGTGCCAGCAGCCACTACCGGGACAGGGCTGGCTACACCTTC.

This clonotype showed up just a few times. The chain combines TRBV6-2 or TRBV6-3 with TRBJ2-6; perhaps TRBD1 as D (5 bases). This CDR3 comprises 15 residues. V lost 4 bases and J lost 2, with 9 bases in between. Germline-derived CDR1 and CDR2 are MNHEY and SVGEGT. This CDR3 reads CASSFRAAGANVLTF. The CDR3 DNA sequence: TGTGCCAGCAGTTTCAGGGCTGCTGGGGCCAACGTCCTGACTTTC.

The chain uses TRBV28 and TRBJ2-1; the match to TRBD2 covers 7 bases. The CDR3 loop spans 13 amino acids. The germline gives CDR1 MDHEN, CDR2 SYDVKM. With 6 bases clipped from V and 9 bases from J, the junction kept 8 bases outside the gene matches. CDR3 nucleotide sequence: TGTGCCAGCAGCCAACCCGGGGGGAGTGAGCAGTTCTTC. This codes for CASSQPGGSEQFF.

The chain has TRBV12-3 or TRBV12-4 and TRBJ2-3; 10 bases are a match to TRBD1. The CDR3 is 14 amino acids. Unmatched junction bases numbered 5, after V lost 5 bases and J lost 6 bases. The CDR3 nucleotides read TGTGCCAGCAGTCCGGGACAGGGGTGGGATACGCAGTATTTT. This sequence encodes CASSPGQGWDTQYF.

A word on this clonotype: A much more abundant neighbour one base away suggests this may be a read error. The conserved phenylalanine or tryptophan is not found at the CDR3 terminus, so this likely reflects a read error. This chain connects TRBV29-1 to TRBJ2-3, with a possible D match to TRBD2 (7 bases). The V end lost 4 bases, the J end lost 4 bases, and 12 bases lay between the germline ends. The germline V gene encodes CDR1 SQVTM and CDR2 ANQGSEA. There are 13 residues in the CDR3. DNA of the CDR3: TGCAGCGTTGTGGGGGGGGCCTCAGATACGCAGTATCTT. Protein: CSVVGGASDTQYL.

This clonotype was seen a few times. The V and J genes are TRBV7-9 and TRBJ2-7; TRBD2 might be the D (5 bases). CDR3 size: 13 residues. Germline V gives CDR1 SEHNR, CDR2 FQNEAQ (reference sequence). Deletions cut 2 bases from V and 7 bases from J, with 12 bases between. CDR3 DNA sequence: TGTGCCAGCAGCTTAATCCTAGCTGGTGAGCAGTACGTC. Its protein is CASSLILAGEQYV.